Following are 19 T cell receptor beta chains from one sample sequenced in a study of immune heterogeneity within non-small cell lung tumors. With 600 ng used per sample, the template was genomic DNA from bulk tumor. In surgery, several biopsies were collected from each primary tumor at widely spaced sites. Those enrolled were patients newly diagnosed with untreated non-small cell lung cancer and undergoing curative surgery. Amplification of the TCR beta CDR3 was achieved through multiplex PCR with 32 V and 13 J primers. MiXCR, applied by TCRdb to the multiplex PCR reads, yields one record per CDR3 protein. The repertoire includes about 2,600 distinct CDR3 sequences, more than 20% of them detected once, and approximately 30% sits in the top ten. The sequenced sample consisted of lung tumor tissue. The receptors derive from a man aged 45-65 years with non-small cell lung cancer.

Of note for this clonotype: A much larger clone lies a single base off, so this may be a read error. The genes are TRBV6-1 and TRBJ2-6, with D unclear. There are 14 residues in the CDR3. In germline, CDR1 is MNHNS, CDR2 SASEGT. The CDR3 sequence: CVSTLVSGANVLTF. CDR3 coding DNA: TGTGTCAGCACCCTAGTCTCTGGGGCCAACGTCCTGACTTTC.

This clonotype has a count of ten or more. This chain joins TRBV6-2 or TRBV6-3 and TRBJ1-2; tentative D call: TRBD1 (5 bases). The CDR3 covers 15 residues. V was trimmed by 2 bases and J by 8 bases, leaving 18 bases between them. CDR1 MNHEY and CDR2 SVGEGT come from the germline V gene. The CDR3, as DNA: TGTGCCAGCAGTTACGAGCAATACAGGACCCCGGGCTACACCTTC. It is translated as CASSYEQYRTPGYTF.

In regard to this clonotype: The junction differs from germline at one of its ends, possibly a read error. The chain carries TRBV11-2 and TRBJ2-7, with D unclear. This CDR3 region has 15 residues. Germline values: CDR1 SGHAT, CDR2 FQNNGV. The CDR3 region has the DNA TGTGTCAGCAGCTTTCTTGCGGCCGCCTCTGACGGGCAGTACTTC. This sequence encodes CVSSFLAAASDGQYF.

To note about this clonotype: A read error may produce the germline difference seen at one junction end. The V gene is TRBV29-1, the J gene TRBJ2-3; D could derive from TRBD1 or TRBD2 (5 bases each). The CDR3 is made up of 13 amino acids. The germline V gene has CDR1 SQVTM and CDR2 ANQGSEA. The CDR3 nucleotides read TGCAGCATTGAAAGAGCCGAGGGGGATACGCAGTATTTT. Translation gives CSIERAEGDTQYF.

By share of the sample, this clonotype is medium-sized (0.01 to 0.1%). The chain joins TRBV28 to TRBJ2-2; 7 bases are shared with TRBD2. CDR1 MDHEN and CDR2 SYDVKM come from the germline V gene. J was trimmed by 5 bases and V by 4 bases; bases with no gene match: 10. This CDR3 has 16 residues. CDR3 residues: CASSSPGLSITGELFF. CDR3 in DNA: TGTGCCAGCAGTTCCCCGGGACTATCTATTACCGGGGAGCTGTTTTTT. Full variable domain (remainder filled in from reference TRBV28 and TRBJ2-2): DVKVTQSSRYLVKRTGEKVFLECVQDMDHENMFWYRQDPGLGLRLIYFSYDVKMKEKGDIPEGYSVSREKKERFSLILESASTNQTSMYLCASSSPGLSITGELFFGEGSRLTVL.

In its sample, this clonotype ranks as medium-sized. The V and J genes are TRBV27 and TRBJ1-5; 8 bases map to TRBD1. The CDR3 sequence is 14 residues long. The germline CDR1 and CDR2 sequences are MNHEY and SMNVEV (reference sequence). V was pared by 6 bases and J by 6 bases, with 7 bases of the junction left unmatched. The CDR3 region has the DNA TGTGCCAGCAGCCCATTTGACAGGGGTCAGCCCCAGCATTTT. The encoded protein is CASSPFDRGQPQHF.

This clonotype occurred once. The chain links TRBV12-3 or TRBV12-4 to TRBJ1-3; D is undetermined. The CDR3 sequence is 14 residues long. V gave up 2 bases and J gave up 1 base, with 6 bases separating them. This CDR3 is CASSLSSSGNTIYF. The DNA of the CDR3 is TGTGCCAGCAGTTTATCGTCGTCTGGAAACACCATATATTTT.

This clonotype was counted a few times. V usage is TRBV18 and J usage is TRBJ2-7; TRBD2 matches at 15 bases. Germline trimming cut 8 bases from V and 5 bases from J; bases unmatched to any gene: 7. This CDR3 region has 15 residues. The germline V gene has CDR1 KGHSH and CDR2 LQKENI. The CDR3 sequence is CASGGLAGGGHEQYF. In DNA form, the CDR3 reads TGTGCCAGCGGGGGACTAGCGGGAGGTGGACACGAGCAGTACTTC.

This clonotype was observed a handful of times. Since a much larger clone is just one base distant, this may be a read error. Because the CDR3 is missing its conserved closing phenylalanine or tryptophan, this is likely a read error. V usage is TRBV30 and J usage is TRBJ1-1; 7 bases align to TRBD1. After removal of 1 base from V and 10 bases from J, the junction contained 12 bases not matched to a gene. In germline, CDR1 is GTSNPN, CDR2 SVGIG (reference sequence). The CDR3 runs to 14 residues. The CDR3 sequence: CAWSGIDRESRAFL. The CDR3 coding sequence is TGTGCCTGGAGTGGAATCGACAGGGAATCTAGAGCTTTCCTT.

Judged by abundance, this clonotype is medium-sized. This rearrangement joins TRBV6-1 to TRBJ2-1, with D unclear. This CDR3 has 13 amino acids. V dropped 6 bases and J dropped 8 bases, with 14 bases sitting between them. Germline CDR1 MNHNS, CDR2 SASEGT. CDR3 region: CASRMRNGHEQFF. The CDR3 coding sequence is TGTGCCAGCAGGATGCGAAACGGGCATGAGCAGTTCTTC.

As to this clonotype: Being one base from a much bigger clone, this may be a read error. The rearrangement uses TRBV2 and TRBJ2-3, with D perhaps given as TRBD1 or TRBD2 (5 bases each). V shed 10 bases and J shed 6 bases, with 17 bases lying between them. Germline assignment: CDR1 SNHLY and CDR2 FYNNEI. This CDR3 has 13 amino acids. CDR3 protein: CANGDPHGDTQYF. The CDR3 coding sequence is TGTGCCAACGGGGACCCCCACGGGGATACGCAGTATTTT.

A word on this clonotype: A much larger clone is a single base away; this may be a read error. The V and J genes are TRBV11-3 and TRBJ2-1, with D unresolved. Germline CDR1 SGHNT, CDR2 YENEEA. The CDR3 loop spans 13 amino acids. The CDR3 reads CTSSRGSSNEQFF. The DNA for the CDR3 is TGTACCAGCAGCCGTGGGTCCTCCAATGAGCAGTTCTTC. The variable domain in full, completed from reference TRBV11-3 and TRBJ2-1, reads EAGVVQSPRYKIIEKKQPVAFWCNPISGHNTLYWYLQNLGQGPELLIRYENEEAVDDSQLPKDRFSAERLKGVDSTLKIQPAELGDSAVYLCTSSRGSSNEQFFGPGTRLTVL.

Comment on this clonotype: This CDR3 is missing its conserved last phenylalanine or tryptophan, likely due to a read error. The DNA is left out, because the CDR3 cannot be placed on it with certainty; the CDR3 is given as TCRdb lists it. The chain joins TRBV19 to TRBJ2-3; TRBD1, the table's D call, was not compared with the DNA. Including both end residues, the CDR3 is 17 amino acids long. Per germline, CDR1 LNHDA and CDR2 SQIVND (reference sequence). The CDR3 loop reads CASSGGGKVNYEQYFGP.

With respect to this clonotype: A read error may produce the germline difference seen at one junction end. CDR3 in amino acids: CASSYSTEEHYF. As DNA, the CDR3 is TGTGCCAGCAGTTACTCCACGGAGGAGCATTACTTC. V and J are TRBV6-2 or TRBV6-3 and TRBJ2-7; perhaps TRBD2 as D (5 bases). CDR1 and CDR2 from the germline V gene are MNHEY and SVGEGT. The CDR3 length is 12 residues.

This clonotype turned up a few times. A much more abundant neighbour one base away suggests this may be a read error. V gene TRBV15 combines with J gene TRBJ1-2; maybe TRBD1 (5 bases). The CDR3 is 15 amino acids. Germline-derived CDR1 and CDR2 are LNHNV and YYDKDF (reference sequence). CDR3 region: CATSRDRKGTYDYTF. CDR3 bases: TGTGCCACCAGCAGAGATAGAAAGGGGACCTATGACTACACCTTC.

V usage is TRBV5-8 and J usage is TRBJ2-4; no clear D gene. V was cut by 6 bases and J by 4 bases, with 17 bases left in between. The CDR3 is 15 residues long. Looked up from germline, CDR1 is SGHTS and CDR2 is YDEGEE. CDR3 DNA sequence: TGTGCCAGCAACCTGGACCTGGACCGGAAAAACATTCAGTACTTC. Its protein is CASNLDLDRKNIQYF. The full variable domain, its missing parts supplied by reference TRBV5-8 and TRBJ2-4, is EAGVTQSPTHLIKTRGQQATLRCSPISGHTSVYWYQQALGLGLQFLLWYDEGEERNRGNFPPRFSGRQFPNYSSELNVNALELEDSALYLCASNLDLDRKNIQYFGAGTRLSVL.

Sample share makes this clonotype large. In nucleotides, the CDR3 is TGCAGTGCTGACAGTTTAAGGGAGTATGGCTACACCTTC. Its translation: CSADSLREYGYTF. The J gene is TRBJ1-2, the V gene TRBV20-1; D is possibly TRBD1 (5 bases). Trimming cost V 5 bases and J 5 bases, with 15 bases left between them. The CDR3 is 13 residues long. CDR1 is DFQATT and CDR2 is SNEGSKA in the germline V gene (reference sequence).

The V gene is TRBV12-3 or TRBV12-4, the J gene TRBJ2-3; no firm D call. CDR3 length equals 12 residues. Trimming stripped 7 bases from V and 2 bases from J, with 7 bases between. The CDR3: CASTRITDTQYF. As DNA, the CDR3 is TGTGCCAGCACCCGTATCACAGATACGCAGTATTTT.

This clonotype is classed as medium-sized. The CDR3 DNA follows: TGTGCCAGCAGCTCAACAGCAAGTTGGGCGGATACGCAGTATTTT. Its protein is CASSSTASWADTQYF. The chain is built from TRBV11-3 and TRBJ2-3; no definite D call. Germline CDR1 SGHNT, CDR2 YENEEA. V lost 4 bases, J lost 6 bases, and 17 bases lay in between. This CDR3 region has 15 residues.